The source of this T cell receptor beta chain is a study of blood T cell repertoires in COVID-19. Background on the study: Samples came from the United States, Italy and Spain, spanning acute and convalescent COVID-19. PBMCs, B-cell-depleted T cells, or T cells provided the cDNA or gDNA that made up the material.

Original processing notes: Nucleated cell number was recorded as an estimate derived from reference gene primer amplification. Sequencing used immunoSEQ multiplex PCR; TCRdb keeps in-frame clones, though not all of them. The V and J calls and clone size are taken from that table; D and trimming were inferred from the DNA. The data contain under 300,000 clones, around 83% of them singletons. CDR1 and CDR2 (germline): SNHLY, FYNNEI. The CDR3 is 14 residues long. V was trimmed by 6 bases and J by 0 bases, leaving 9 bases between them. V usage is TRBV2 and J usage is TRBJ2-4; D is ambiguous. What was sequenced was peripheral blood. The sequence was obtained from a woman between 40 and 55 years old who had recovered from COVID-19. The CDR3 bases are TGTGCCAGCAGCGCATGGCTAGCCAAAAACATTCAGTACTTC. Amino acids: CASSAWLAKNIQYF. Variable domain in full (rest from reference TRBV2 and TRBJ2-4): EPEVTQTPSHQVTQMGQEVILRCVPISNHLYFYWYRQILGQKVEFLVSFYNNEISEKSEIFDDQFSVERPDGSNFTLKIRSTKLEDSAMYFCASSAWLAKNIQYFGAGTRLSVL.